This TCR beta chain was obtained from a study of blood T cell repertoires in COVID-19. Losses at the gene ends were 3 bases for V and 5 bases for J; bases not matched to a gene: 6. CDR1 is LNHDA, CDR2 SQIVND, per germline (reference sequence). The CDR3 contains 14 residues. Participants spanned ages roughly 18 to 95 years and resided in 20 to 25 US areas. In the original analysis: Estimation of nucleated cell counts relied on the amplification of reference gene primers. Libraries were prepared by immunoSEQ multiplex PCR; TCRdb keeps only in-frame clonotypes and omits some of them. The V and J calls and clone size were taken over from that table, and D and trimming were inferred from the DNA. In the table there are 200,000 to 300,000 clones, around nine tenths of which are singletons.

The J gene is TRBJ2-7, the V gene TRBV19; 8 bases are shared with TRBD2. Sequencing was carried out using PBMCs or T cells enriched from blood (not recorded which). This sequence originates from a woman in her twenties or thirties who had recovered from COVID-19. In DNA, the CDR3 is TGTGCCAGTAGTATCGTGGGACTAGAGGACGAGCAGTACTTC. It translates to CASSIVGLEDEQYF.